These 31 T cell receptor beta chains share one sample of origin, sequenced in a study of beta chain features in type 1 diabetes. The study, taken as a whole, reports: In all four CD4+ subsets, TCRB CDR3 length was significantly, moderately reduced in type 1 diabetes.

No antigen has been identified for these receptors. Expressed TCRB transcripts were sequenced after all isolated RNA was converted to cDNA. The repertoire was sequenced with immunoSEQ multiplex PCR; TCRdb's copy has only in-frame clones and lacks some. The sample shows 300,000 or so clones, about 13% of them seen only once. The sample taken for sequencing was naive CD4+ T cells from blood. These receptors all stem from a woman under 30 with type 1 diabetes.

This sequence joins TRBV7-8 and TRBJ2-7, with D possibly TRBD1 on 6 matching bases. The CDR3 spans 14 residues. The V gene's germline CDR1 is SGHVS and CDR2 FQNEAQ. The V and J ends lost 4 bases and 2 bases respectively, with 12 bases between them. Here the CDR3 reads CASSSGTNPYEQYF. CDR3 bases: TGTGCCAGCAGCTCCGGGACAAACCCCTACGAGCAGTACTTC.

This clone was observed a few times. The genes are TRBV29-1 and TRBJ2-5; weak D call: TRBD2 (5 bases). The DNA matches TRBJ2-7 better at its end, which makes the J call doubtful. The CDR3 totals 14 residues. The germline V gene has CDR1 SQVTM and CDR2 ANQGSEA. The CDR3 loop is CSVGGSESSYEQYF. The DNA of the CDR3 is TGCAGCGTTGGGGGTAGCGAGAGCTCCTACGAGCAGTACTTC.

The chain has TRBV30 and TRBJ2-1; TRBD2 matches at 8 bases. Germline CDR1 is GTSNPN and CDR2 is SVGIG (reference sequence). The CDR3 extends over 15 amino acids. Trimming at V came to 0 bases and at J to 4 bases, leaving 5 bases not matched to a gene. In DNA, the CDR3 is TGTGCCTGGAGTGTGAGTGCTAGCGGGTACAATGAGCAGTTCTTC. This gives the protein CAWSVSASGYNEQFF.

This clone was counted between two and nine times. The sample contains more than one DNA sequence encoding this CDR3. This chain links TRBV7-3 with TRBJ2-2, with 7 positions matching TRBD1. This CDR3 region has 15 residues. Trimming cost V 5 bases and J 0 bases; bases outside gene matches: 3. Per germline, CDR1 SGHTA and CDR2 FQGTGA. In DNA, the CDR3 is TGTGCCAGCAGCCCTGGGACAGCGAACACCGGGGAGCTGTTTTTT. As protein: CASSPGTANTGELFF.

This clone was seen a handful of times. The V and J genes are TRBV11-2 and TRBJ2-3; TRBD1 agrees at 8 bases. Germline V lookup: CDR1 SGHAT, CDR2 FQNNGV. This CDR3 spans 15 amino acids. V trimming: 1 base; J trimming: 3 bases; junction bases outside the gene matches: 3. The CDR3 DNA sequence: TGTGCCAGCAGCTTAGGGAGGACAGGGACAGATACGCAGTATTTT. It translates to CASSLGRTGTDTQYF.

The V gene is TRBV14, the J gene TRBJ2-7, with TRBD1 identical over 9 bases. Germline CDR1 SGHDN, CDR2 FVKESK. V dropped 9 bases and J dropped 5; count of bases not matched to a gene: 8. The CDR3 totals 13 residues. DNA of the CDR3: TGTGCCAGGACACCGGGACAGGGTGACGAGCAGTACGTC. Protein product: CARTPGQGDEQYV.

This chain links TRBV29-1 with TRBJ1-2, with 11 nucleotides matching TRBD1. V was pared by 8 bases and J by 4 bases, with 6 bases of the junction left unmatched. There are 13 residues in the CDR3. The germline V gene encodes CDR1 SQVTM and CDR2 ANQGSEA. The DNA of the CDR3 is TGCAGCTCGGGACAGGGGGACGGCTATGGCTACACCTTC. Encoded protein: CSSGQGDGYGYTF.

This clone was seen only a few times. V gene TRBV5-1 combines with J gene TRBJ2-1; TRBD2 aligns across 7 bases. After removal of 5 bases from V and 9 bases from J, the junction contained 14 bases not matched to a gene. CDR3 length: 15 residues. The V gene's germline CDR1 is SGHRS and CDR2 YFSETQ. For the CDR3, the DNA is TGCGCCAGCAGTAGTAGGGCGGGAGCGGCCCCTGAGCAGTTCTTC. Translation: CASSSRAGAAPEQFF. The full variable domain, with the rest looked up from reference TRBV5-1 and TRBJ2-1, is KAGVTQTPRYLIKTRGQQVTLSCSPISGHRSVSWYQQTPGQGLQFLFEYFSETQRNKGNFPGRFSGRQFSNSRSEMNVSTLELGDSALYLCASSSRAGAAPEQFFGPGTRLTVL.

The chain links TRBV6-5 to TRBJ2-1; 14 positions agree with TRBD2. Germline CDR1 reads MNHEY; CDR2 reads SVGAGI. After removal of 5 bases from V and 9 bases from J, the junction contained 6 bases not matched to a gene. The CDR3 totals 15 residues. CDR3 amino acids: CASSTGLAGAGEQFF. The CDR3 DNA follows: TGTGCCAGCAGTACGGGACTAGCGGGAGCAGGTGAGCAGTTCTTC.

This clone came up a few times. V gene TRBV27 combines with J gene TRBJ2-7; 7 nucleotides line up with TRBD2. The CDR3 is made up of 16 amino acids. J lost 1 base, V lost 3 bases, and 9 bases had no gene match. The V gene's germline CDR1 is MNHEY and CDR2 SMNVEV (reference sequence). The CDR3 loop reads CASSFASGRGSYEQYV. CDR3 in DNA: TGTGCCAGCAGTTTCGCGTCAGGGAGGGGTTCCTACGAGCAGTACGTC.

In this sample, this clone turned up a few times. V and J are TRBV14 and TRBJ1-1; D is uncertain. This CDR3 is built from 15 residues. The V and J ends lost 1 base and 1 base respectively, with 10 bases between them. Germline CDR1 SGHDN, CDR2 FVKESK. CDR3 sequence: CASSQVGGGNTEAFF. The CDR3 DNA reads TGTGCCAGCAGCCAAGTTGGTGGCGGGAACACTGAAGCTTTCTTT.

This clone has a handful of counts. J is TRBJ1-1 and V is TRBV29-1; the match to TRBD1 covers 8 bases. V gave up 7 bases and J gave up 2 bases; unmatched junction bases: 9. CDR1 and CDR2 from the germline V gene are SQVTM and ANQGSEA. This CDR3 contains 14 residues. The CDR3 is CSGLADRGNTEAFF. CDR3 DNA sequence: TGCAGCGGCCTAGCCGACAGGGGTAACACTGAAGCTTTCTTT.

V usage is TRBV19 and J usage is TRBJ1-3; 8 nucleotides agree with TRBD1. Germline V CDR1 and CDR2: LNHDA, SQIVND (reference sequence). The CDR3 loop spans 13 amino acids. V lost 6 bases, J lost 10 bases, and 8 bases stayed unmatched. The chain's CDR3 is CASSPLRDRTIYF. The CDR3 DNA follows: TGTGCCAGTAGCCCCCTGAGGGACAGGACCATATATTTT.

Details on this clone: Other DNA sequences within the sample encode an identical CDR3. The chain employs TRBV18 and TRBJ1-1, with a weak D call TRBD1 (5 bases). The CDR3 covers 13 residues. From germline, CDR1 is KGHSH and CDR2 LQKENI. Trimming left V 3 bases short and J 2 bases short, with 7 bases between. DNA for the CDR3: TGTGCCAGCTCACCGGGGCTCAACACTGAAGCTTTCTTT. Amino acids: CASSPGLNTEAFF.

The chain employs TRBV29-1 and TRBJ1-2, with D possibly being TRBD1 (6 bases). Germline lookup yields CDR1 SQVTM and CDR2 ANQGSEA. Trimming stripped 7 bases from V and 1 base from J, with 10 bases between. The CDR3 spans 12 residues. CDR3 in DNA: TGCAGCGGCGGACAGCTTAACTATGGCTACACCTTC. Encoded protein: CSGGQLNYGYTF. The complete variable domain, with remaining parts taken from reference TRBV29-1 and TRBJ1-2, reads SAVISQKPSRDICQRGTSLTIQCQVDSQVTMMFWYRQQPGQSLTLIATANQGSEATYESGFVIDKFPISRPNLTFSTLTVSNMSPEDSSIYLCSGGQLNYGYTFGSGTRLTVV.

The chain combines TRBV11-2 with TRBJ1-5, with D unresolved. This CDR3 comprises 13 residues. V dropped 4 bases and J dropped 5 bases, with 9 bases sitting between them. Germline V gives CDR1 SGHAT, CDR2 FQNNGV. The CDR3: CASSSDNYQPQHF. In DNA, the CDR3 is TGTGCCAGCAGCTCTGACAACTATCAGCCCCAGCATTTT.

The chain links TRBV5-4 to TRBJ2-3; unclear D gene. The CDR3 spans 14 residues. The ends were cut back, 4 bases at V and 6 bases at J, with 15 bases in the middle. Germline lookup yields CDR1 SGHNT and CDR2 YYREEE (reference sequence). As DNA, the CDR3 is TGTGCCAGCAGCCAAGAACACCGTCCGGATACGCAGTATTTT. Its translation: CASSQEHRPDTQYF.

The V call is TRBV28, the J call TRBJ2-5; 8 nucleotides match TRBD2. V was clipped by 3 bases and J by 4 bases; unmatched bases: 4. The germline V gene encodes CDR1 MDHEN and CDR2 SYDVKM. The CDR3 covers 14 residues. The CDR3 region has the DNA TGTGCCAGCAGTTTGAAACTAGCGGCAGAGACCCAGTACTTC. This gives the protein CASSLKLAAETQYF.

This clone was counted between two and nine times. The chain couples TRBV15 to TRBJ2-1; D unclear. CDR1 is LNHNV, CDR2 YYDKDF, per germline (reference sequence). V was trimmed by 0 bases and J by 7 bases, leaving 7 bases between them. CDR3 length equals 13 residues. CDR3 bases: TGTGCCACCAGCAGAGATCGAGCTAATGAGCAGTTCTTC. It encodes CATSRDRANEQFF.

This chain links TRBV7-2 with TRBJ2-3, with D perhaps matching TRBD2 (5 bases). The CDR3 covers 18 residues. Per the germline V gene, CDR1 is SGHTA and CDR2 is FQGNSA. V was cut by 4 bases and J by 0 bases, with 20 bases left in between. The CDR3 sequence: CASSSGRGTVTSTDTQYF. The CDR3 DNA sequence: TGTGCCAGCAGCTCCGGTCGGGGAACGGTTACTAGCACAGATACGCAGTATTTT.

This clone was detected only a few times. This sequence joins TRBV21-1 and TRBJ2-7; the table's TRBD1 call for D was not verified on the DNA. TRBV21-1 is labeled a pseudogene. There are 16 residues in the CDR3. The CDR3 spells CASSSQPGQLSYEQYF. In DNA form, the CDR3 reads TGTGCCAGCAGCTCCCAACCGGGACAGCTATCCTACGAGCAGTACTTC.

This chain uses TRBV10-3 with TRBJ2-1, with D possibly matching TRBD2 (6 bases). Trimming took 3 bases from V and 6 from J, leaving 15 bases between them. This CDR3 comprises 15 residues. Germline V CDR1 and CDR2: ENHRY, SYGVKD. CDR3 sequence: CAISDPGTHGNEQFF. CDR3 bases: TGTGCCATCAGTGACCCCGGGACTCACGGCAATGAGCAGTTCTTC.

This clone was recorded a few times. V and J are TRBV14 and TRBJ2-5, with no clear D. Germline values: CDR1 SGHDN, CDR2 FVKESK. With 1 base removed from V and 5 bases from J, the gap between germline ends came to 5 bases. The CDR3 totals 12 residues. This CDR3 is CASSQVRETQYF. For the CDR3, the DNA is TGTGCCAGCAGCCAAGTCCGGGAGACCCAGTACTTC. Using reference TRBV14 and TRBJ2-5 for the parts outside the CDR3, the full variable domain is EAGVTQFPSHSVIEKGQTVTLRCDPISGHDNLYWYRRVMGKEIKFLLHFVKESKQDESGMPNNRFLAERTGGTYSTLKVQPAELEDSGVYFCASSQVRETQYFGPGTRLLVL.

The chain joins TRBV18 to TRBJ1-1; D ambiguous. CDR3 length equals 14 residues. Per germline, CDR1 KGHSH and CDR2 LQKENI. The V gene lost 1 base and the J gene lost 4 bases, with 10 bases spanning the gap. The chain's CDR3 is CASSPRDRGTEAFF. The DNA of the CDR3 is TGTGCCAGCTCACCACGTGATCGGGGCACTGAAGCTTTCTTT.

The V and J genes are TRBV7-2 and TRBJ1-1; the D is unclear. Germline values: CDR1 SGHTA, CDR2 FQGNSA. There are 13 residues in the CDR3. Trimming took off 5 bases at V and 0 bases at J, with 7 bases between the two ends. The CDR3 reads CASSTGMNTEAFF. CDR3 coding DNA: TGTGCCAGCAGCACCGGTATGAACACTGAAGCTTTCTTT.

The V call is TRBV2, the J call TRBJ2-5, with D unresolved. Deletions cut 3 bases from V and 2 bases from J, with 4 bases between. Germline V CDR1 and CDR2: SNHLY, FYNNEI. The CDR3 sequence is 12 residues long. CDR3 in amino acids: CASSDLQETQYF. DNA of the CDR3: TGTGCCAGCAGTGACCTACAAGAGACCCAGTACTTC.

This clone was seen a few times. V and J are TRBV28 and TRBJ2-1, with D uncertain. The ends were cut back, 1 base at V and 5 bases at J, with 6 bases in the middle. Germline values: CDR1 MDHEN, CDR2 SYDVKM. The CDR3 spans 13 residues. CDR3 in amino acids: CASSLSPHNEQFF. The CDR3 DNA sequence: TGTGCCAGCAGTTTATCTCCCCACAATGAGCAGTTCTTC.

V is TRBV7-2 and J is TRBJ2-3; a possible D gene is TRBD1 (6 bases). Germline-derived CDR1 and CDR2 are SGHTA and FQGNSA. The CDR3 spans 16 residues. V was shortened by 2 bases and J by 7 bases, with 19 bases between the two germline ends. DNA of the CDR3: TGTGCCAGCAGCTTACTAGGGCCTTACAGGGTGAATACGCAGTATTTT. Translating gives CASSLLGPYRVNTQYF.

This clone occurred a few times. The V call is TRBV5-1, the J call TRBJ2-3, with a possible D match to TRBD2 (6 bases). This CDR3 spans 16 amino acids. The germline V gene encodes CDR1 SGHRS and CDR2 YFSETQ. Between the trimmed V and J ends, which lost 0 bases and 2 bases, there was a span of 13 bases. CDR3 region: CASSLAGGTTTDTQYF. The DNA for the CDR3 is TGCGCCAGCAGCTTGGCGGGCGGGACGACCACAGATACGCAGTATTTT.

This clone has a handful of counts. The chain carries TRBV29-1 and TRBJ1-1; D remains unclear. This CDR3 has 15 amino acids. Germline V gene data show CDR1 as SQVTM and CDR2 as ANQGSEA. The V end lost 1 base, the J end lost 4 bases, and 16 bases lay between the germline ends. The chain's CDR3 is CSVEGPRRMVTEAFF. Here the CDR3 DNA reads TGCAGCGTTGAAGGCCCCCGGAGGATGGTCACTGAAGCTTTCTTT. The entire variable domain, with the rest obtained from reference TRBV29-1 and TRBJ1-1, is as follows: SAVISQKPSRDICQRGTSLTIQCQVDSQVTMMFWYRQQPGQSLTLIATANQGSEATYESGFVIDKFPISRPNLTFSTLTVSNMSPEDSSIYLCSVEGPRRMVTEAFFGQGTRLTVV.

This chain uses TRBV6-6 with TRBJ2-1; D gene uncertain. The V gene's germline CDR1 is MNHNY and CDR2 SVGAGI (reference sequence). Trimming shortened V by 10 bases and J by 0 bases, and 10 bases separated the two germline ends. The CDR3 has 13 residues. The CDR3 nucleotides are TGTGCCACCGAGGAAACCTCCTACAATGAGCAGTTCTTC. Amino acid sequence: CATEETSYNEQFF.